The next 10 T cell receptor beta chains were all read from a single sample in a study of blood T cell repertoires in COVID-19. Some clones are missing from TCRdb's copy, which holds only in-frame ones; the method was immunoSEQ multiplex PCR. The top ten hold approximately 2% of the sample, which has about 280,000 clones, more than 75% seen once. The sample was PBMCs or T cells enriched from blood (not recorded which). The receptors were sampled from a woman aged 55 to 70 in a cohort exposed to, infected with or recovered from COVID-19 (not recorded which).

This chain links TRBV5-6 with TRBJ2-3; maybe TRBD2 (6 bases). Germline V gene lookup returns CDR1 SGHDT and CDR2 YYEEEE. This CDR3 contains 15 residues. Trimming stripped 7 bases from V and 3 bases from J, with 18 bases between. The CDR3 DNA reads TGTGCCAGCCATGGTCTTCCACTAGCAACAGATACGCAGTATTTT. Its translation: CASHGLPLATDTQYF.

This clone appeared a single time. The chain couples TRBV9 to TRBJ1-4; possibly TRBD1 for D (5 bases). CDR3 size: 13 residues. Per the germline V gene, CDR1 is SGDLS and CDR2 is YYNGEE. V shed 7 bases and J shed 5 bases, with 12 bases lying between them. In DNA, the CDR3 is TGTGCCAGCCGAAGGGGTACAAATGAAAAACTGTTTTTT. The encoded protein is CASRRGTNEKLFF.

The V and J genes are TRBV2 and TRBJ2-7; 12 bases match TRBD2. The CDR3 has 15 residues. Germline V gene lookup returns CDR1 SNHLY and CDR2 FYNNEI. V shed 4 bases and J 2 bases; nucleotides not matched to a gene: 3. CDR3 amino acids: CASSGLAGETYEQYF. DNA of the CDR3: TGTGCCAGCAGTGGACTAGCGGGGGAGACCTACGAGCAGTACTTC.

This clone occurred once. The chain links TRBV5-6 to TRBJ2-5, with D tentatively TRBD2 (7 bases). This CDR3 contains 17 residues. The V end lost 0 bases, the J end lost 3 bases, and 18 bases lay between the germline ends. Germline V lookup: CDR1 SGHDT, CDR2 YYEEEE. In DNA form, the CDR3 reads TGTGCCAGCAGCTTGGAGTGGAGCGGGAAGGGGGAAGAGACCCAGTACTTC. Amino acids: CASSLEWSGKGEETQYF.

The V call is TRBV6-5, the J call TRBJ2-7, with 9 bases fitting TRBD1. The CDR3 sequence is 14 residues long. The V gene end was trimmed by 6 bases and the J gene end by 2 bases; junction bases not matched to a gene: 5. CDR1 is MNHEY, CDR2 SVGAGI, per germline. CDR3 DNA sequence: TGTGCCAGCAGGGCCGGGACAGGGCCCTACGAGCAGTACTTC. This codes for CASRAGTGPYEQYF.

The CDR3 reads CAIARGREAYEQYF. The DNA of the CDR3 is TGTGCCATCGCCCGGGGCCGGGAGGCCTACGAGCAGTACTTC. V and J are TRBV10-3 and TRBJ2-7; 7 nucleotides agree with TRBD2. The CDR3 is 14 residues long. Germline V CDR1 and CDR2: ENHRY, SYGVKD. The ends lost 8 bases at V and 2 bases at J; junction bases unmatched: 9.

The chain carries TRBV24-1 and TRBJ2-2; possible D gene TRBD1, 7 bases. Trimming took off 3 bases at V and 4 bases at J, with 14 bases between the two ends. The CDR3 is made up of 16 amino acids. Germline CDR1 is KGHDR and CDR2 is SFDVKD. The chain's CDR3 is CATSDRRQGGTGELFF. CDR3 sequence (DNA): TGTGCCACCAGTGATCGTCGACAGGGAGGCACCGGGGAGCTGTTTTTT.

The chain recombines TRBV28 with TRBJ1-5, with D hard to call. Trimming took off 5 bases at V and 0 bases at J, with 14 bases between the two ends. This CDR3 spans 16 amino acids. Germline CDR1 MDHEN, CDR2 SYDVKM. CDR3 DNA sequence: TGTGCCAGCAGTGAGGCCCTACCCTATAGCAATCAGCCCCAGCATTTT. It codes for CASSEALPYSNQPQHF.

The table lists this clone with a count of one. V usage is TRBV7-3 and J usage is TRBJ2-1, with D possibly being TRBD1 (5 bases). CDR1 is SGHTA, CDR2 FQGTGA, per germline. Trimming removed 1 base from V and 0 bases from J, with 7 bases in between. CDR3 size: 15 residues. In DNA, the CDR3 is TGTGCCAGCAGCTTAAGCCAGGGCTCCTACAATGAGCAGTTCTTC. Residues: CASSLSQGSYNEQFF.

This sequence joins TRBV10-2 and TRBJ2-7; 10 nucleotides line up with TRBD1. The CDR3 covers 15 residues. The V segment lost 6 bases and the J segment 3 bases; nucleotides outside the gene matches: 8. Germline CDR1 reads WSHSY; CDR2 reads SAAADI. The CDR3 nucleotides read TGCGCCAGCAGAGATGGACAGGGGGACTACTACGAGCAGTACTTC. Translation gives CASRDGQGDYYEQYF.